The clone carrying this T cell receptor (beta chain) was seen just once. As yet, its antigen is unknown. This table comes from immunoSEQ multiplex PCR, and its TCRdb copy is limited to in-frame clones, with some not included. The sample records about 140,000 clones, 70% to 85% being singletons. The record originates from a study of cytomegalovirus exposure and HLA in healthy donors. The donors were members of the approximately 110-subject validation cohort (separate from the approximately 670-subject first cohort). CDR3 size: 17 residues. Findings and caveats of the study: Among TCR beta chains, those listed as cytomegalovirus-associated numbered more than 150. Diagnosis of cytomegalovirus status made by the classifier reportedly showed high specificity and sensitivity.

V is TRBV12-2 and J is TRBJ1-5; the table's D call, TRBD1, has no DNA check behind it. TRBV12-2 is a known pseudogene. This receptor was obtained from a man aged 25-45 years in good health and CMV-seropositive. The sample taken for sequencing was PBMCs. This CDR3 reads CASRNLDRGDSNQPQHF. CDR3 sequence (DNA): TGTGCAAGTCGCAACCTGGACAGGGGAGATAGCAATCAGCCCCAGCATTTT.